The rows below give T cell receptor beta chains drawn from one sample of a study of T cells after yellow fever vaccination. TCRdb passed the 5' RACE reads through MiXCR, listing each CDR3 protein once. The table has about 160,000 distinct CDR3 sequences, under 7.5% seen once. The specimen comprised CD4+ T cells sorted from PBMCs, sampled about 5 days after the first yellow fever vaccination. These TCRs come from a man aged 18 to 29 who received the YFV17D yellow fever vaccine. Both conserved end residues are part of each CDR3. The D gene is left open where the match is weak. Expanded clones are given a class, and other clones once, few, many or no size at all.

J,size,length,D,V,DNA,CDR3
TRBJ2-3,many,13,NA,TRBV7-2,TGTGCCAGCAGCTTAGATGTCAGGGAGGCGCAGTATTTT,CASSLDVREAQYF
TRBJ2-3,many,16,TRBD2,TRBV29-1,TGCAGCGTTGAAGAGGGCTTTGCGGGGGGGACAGATACGCAGTATTTT,CSVEEGFAGGTDTQYF
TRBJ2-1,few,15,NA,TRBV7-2,TGTGCCAGCAGCGCCCCTGGCAGTGTATACAATGAGCAGTTCTTC,CASSAPGSVYNEQFF
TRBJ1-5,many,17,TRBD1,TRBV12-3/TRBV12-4,TGTGCCAGCAGTGAACGGGACAGGGGGCATAGCAATCAGCCCCAGCATTTT,CASSERDRGHSNQPQHF
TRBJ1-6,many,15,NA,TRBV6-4,TGTGCCAGCAGTGAGAGCCAGGGGAGAAATTCACCCCTCCACTTT,CASSESQGRNSPLHF
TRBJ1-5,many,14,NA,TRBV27,TGTGCCAGCCCAGGGGCCAGTCGCAATCAGCCCCAGCATTTT,CASPGASRNQPQHF
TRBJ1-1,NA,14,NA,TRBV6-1,TGTGCCAGCAGTGCCTGGGAGCACAGAAAAGAAGCTTTCTTT,CASSAWEHRKEAFF
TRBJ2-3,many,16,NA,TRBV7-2,TGTGCCAGCAGCCCGCTAGGGGTGTTTAGCACAGATACGCAGTATTTT,CASSPLGVFSTDTQYF
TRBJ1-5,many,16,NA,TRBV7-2,TGTGCCAGCAGCCCTTCTACGATCCATAGCAATCAGCCCCAGCATTTT,CASSPSTIHSNQPQHF
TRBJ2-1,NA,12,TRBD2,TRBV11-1,TGTGCCAGCAGTATGGGGGGGAATGAGCAGTTCTTC,CASSMGGNEQFF
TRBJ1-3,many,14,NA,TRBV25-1,TGTGCCAGCAGTACGGGCTTGGGTGGAAACACCATATATTTT,CASSTGLGGNTIYF
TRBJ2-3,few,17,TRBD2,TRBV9,TGTGCCAGCAGCGTAGCTACGGGAGGGGCCGGAACAGATACGCAGTATTTT,CASSVATGGAGTDTQYF
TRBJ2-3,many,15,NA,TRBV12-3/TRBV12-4,TGTGCCAGCAGTCCAGACCCGACGCGCACAGATACGCAGTATTTT,CASSPDPTRTDTQYF
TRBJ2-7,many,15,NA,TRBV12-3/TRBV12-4,TGTGCCAGCAGTTTCCATCTACAGCCCTCCTACGAGCAGTACTTC,CASSFHLQPSYEQYF
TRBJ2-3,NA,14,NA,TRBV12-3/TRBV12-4,TGTGCCAGCAGTCCCCCGGGACGGGGAGATACGCAGTATTTT,CASSPPGRGDTQYF
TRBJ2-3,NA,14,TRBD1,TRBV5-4,TGTGCCAGCAGCTCCGGACAGGGGAGTAATACGCAGTATTTT,CASSSGQGSNTQYF
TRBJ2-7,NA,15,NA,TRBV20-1,TGCAGTGCTCCCACCGCGGGTAGCGGAGGTCGAGGGCAGTACTTC,CSAPTAGSGGRGQYF
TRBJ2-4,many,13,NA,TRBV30,TGTGCCTGGAGTGCGGACGCCACGGACATTCAGTACTTC,CAWSADATDIQYF
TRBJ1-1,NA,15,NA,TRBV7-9,TGTGCCAGCAGCTCTTGGGTGAATGAGGGCACTGAAGCTTTCTTT,CASSSWVNEGTEAFF
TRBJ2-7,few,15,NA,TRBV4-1,TGCGCCAGCAGCCAAGGGTCTCTAGCTGCCTTCCGGCAGTACTTC,CASSQGSLAAFRQYF
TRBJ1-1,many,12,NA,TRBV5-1,TGCGCCAGCAGCTTGGTGGGGGATGAAGCTTTCTTT,CASSLVGDEAFF
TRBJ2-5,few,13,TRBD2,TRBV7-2,TGTGCCAGCAACGTACTAGCGGAAGAGACCCAGTACTTC,CASNVLAEETQYF
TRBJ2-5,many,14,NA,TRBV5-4,TGTGCCAGCAGCTTGTATGTGGGGAGGAAGACCCAGTACTTC,CASSLYVGRKTQYF
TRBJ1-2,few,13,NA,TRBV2,TGTGCCAGCACGGAGAGGGGTGGAGACGGCTACACCTTC,CASTERGGDGYTF
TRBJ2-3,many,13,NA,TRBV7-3,TGTGCCAGCAGCCTCCTCGTGTCAGATACGCAGTATTTT,CASSLLVSDTQYF
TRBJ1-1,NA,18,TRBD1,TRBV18,TGTGCCAGCTCACCGCTCTCCGGGACAGGAAGGGAGAGCACTGAAGCTTTCTTT,CASSPLSGTGRESTEAFF
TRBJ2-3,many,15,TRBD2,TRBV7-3,TGTGCCAGCAGCCTGAGACTAGCGGGTGGTGATACGCAGTATTTT,CASSLRLAGGDTQYF
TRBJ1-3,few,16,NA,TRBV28,TGTGCCAGCAGTTTATTGGCCCCTAGTGTGGGAAACACCATATATTTT,CASSLLAPSVGNTIYF
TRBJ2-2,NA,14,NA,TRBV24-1,TGTGCCACCAGTGGTTCAGGGGACACCGGGGAGCTGTTTTTT,CATSGSGDTGELFF
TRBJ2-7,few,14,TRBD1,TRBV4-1,TGCGCCAGCAGTCCGGGACAGTGGTCCCTCGAGCAGTACTTC,CASSPGQWSLEQYF
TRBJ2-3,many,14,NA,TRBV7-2,TGTGCCAGCAGGGATGTGGGGGTGGCAGATACGCAGTATTTT,CASRDVGVADTQYF
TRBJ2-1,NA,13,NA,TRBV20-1,TGCAGCGTTCAGTCGCTAGGACACAATGAGCAGTTCTTC,CSVQSLGHNEQFF
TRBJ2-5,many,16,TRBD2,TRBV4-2,TGTGCCAGCAGCCAAAGGGCCCAGCGGGGTCGGGAGACCCAGTACTTC,CASSQRAQRGRETQYF
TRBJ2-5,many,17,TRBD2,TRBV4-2,TGTGCCAGCAGCCAAGCGATAGTAGCGGGGGGACAAGAGACCCAGTACTTC,CASSQAIVAGGQETQYF
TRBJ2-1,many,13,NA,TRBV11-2,TGTGCCAGCAGCTCTCCGGACAGTTATGAGCAGTTCTTC,CASSSPDSYEQFF
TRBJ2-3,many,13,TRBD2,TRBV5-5,TGTGCCAGCAGCGGGACTAGCGGGGATACGCAGTATTTT,CASSGTSGDTQYF
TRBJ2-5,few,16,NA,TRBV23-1,TGCGCCAGCAGTCAAACGGTCTATAAGTACCAAGAGACCCAGTACTTC,CASSQTVYKYQETQYF
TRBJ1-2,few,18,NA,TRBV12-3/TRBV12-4,TGTGCCAGCAGTTTAATGTATCAGCAGGGACCTACGAACTATGGCTACACCTTC,CASSLMYQQGPTNYGYTF
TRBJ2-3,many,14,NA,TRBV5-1,TGCGCCAGTTCCGACACCCACAGCACAGATACGCAGTATTTT,CASSDTHSTDTQYF
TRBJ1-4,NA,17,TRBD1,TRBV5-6,TGTGCCAGCAGTCGAGGGCAGGGGGCGAACCTGAATGAAAAACTGTTTTTT,CASSRGQGANLNEKLFF
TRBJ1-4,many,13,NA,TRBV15,TGTGCCACCAGCAGAGATCAGGGAAGAAAACTGTTTTTT,CATSRDQGRKLFF
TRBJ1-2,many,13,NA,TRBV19,TGTGCCAGTAGTATAGACAGCGACTATGGCTACACCTTC,CASSIDSDYGYTF
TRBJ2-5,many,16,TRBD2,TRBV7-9,TGTGCCAGCAGCTTGCAGCGGGGTTTGTACCAAGAGACCCAGTACTTC,CASSLQRGLYQETQYF
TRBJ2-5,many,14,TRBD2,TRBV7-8,TGTGCCAGCAGGACTAGCGGGATTCAAGAGACCCAGTACTTC,CASRTSGIQETQYF
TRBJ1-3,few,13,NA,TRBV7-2,TGTGCCAGCAGCTTAGCCACCGGAAACACCATATATTTT,CASSLATGNTIYF
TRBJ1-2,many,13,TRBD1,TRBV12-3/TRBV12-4,TGTGCCAGCAGATGGACAGGGGCGGGTGGCTACACCTTC,CASRWTGAGGYTF
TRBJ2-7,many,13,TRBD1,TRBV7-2,TGTGCCAGCAGCCTGACAGGGTTGCTCGAGCAGTACTTC,CASSLTGLLEQYF
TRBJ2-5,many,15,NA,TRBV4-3,TGCGCCAGCAGCCAAGACCCTAGCCTCCAAGAGACCCAGTACTTC,CASSQDPSLQETQYF
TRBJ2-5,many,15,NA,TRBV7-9,TGTGCCAGCAGCTTGGGTACTGGGAACCAAGAGACCCAGTACTTC,CASSLGTGNQETQYF
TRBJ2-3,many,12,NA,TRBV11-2,TGTGCCAGCAGCCCACAGGCAGATACGCAGTATTTT,CASSPQADTQYF
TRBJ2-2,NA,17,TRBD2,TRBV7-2,TGTGCCAGCAGCTTAGGAAATAGCGGGGCTAACACCGGGGAGCTGTTTTTT,CASSLGNSGANTGELFF
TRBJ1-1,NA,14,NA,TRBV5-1,TGCGCCAGCAGGAATCAGGGTTCGAGCACTGAAGCTTTCTTT,CASRNQGSSTEAFF
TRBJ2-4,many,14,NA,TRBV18,TGTGCCAGCTCGTCAGGGTTATCGAAAAACATTCAGTACTTC,CASSSGLSKNIQYF